This is a list of T cell receptor beta chains from one sample in a study of cytomegalovirus exposure and HLA in healthy donors. Method: immunoSEQ multiplex PCR; TCRdb's copy keeps in-frame clones and lacks some. Among about 160,000 clones listed, around four fifths were seen once. What was sequenced was PBMCs. Every receptor here comes from a woman aged 18-30 years in good health and CMV-seronegative. Both conserved end residues are part of each CDR3. Fields, in order: V gene, clone size, J gene, D gene, CDR3 DNA, CDR3 protein. A D gene is named only where the DNA matches it firmly. Some rows have no size entry. The others give once, few or many, or a class for an expanded clone.

TRBV5-6	few	TRBJ2-1	NA	TGTGCCAGCAGCCTACTAGTTATGTGGGACAATGAGCAGTTCTTC	CASSLLVMWDNEQFF
TRBV5-1	NA	TRBJ2-7	TRBD1	TGCGCCAGCAGCTGGGCAACAGGGGTGGTATACGAGCAGTACTTC	CASSWATGVVYEQYF
TRBV10-3	NA	TRBJ2-1	NA	TGTGCCATCAGTAGAGGACAGAGACTACGCTCCTACAATGAGCAGTTCTTC	CAISRGQRLRSYNEQFF
TRBV4-1	NA	TRBJ1-4	TRBD1	TGCGCCAGCAGCCAAGTTTTACACGGGGACAGGGCTAATGAAAAACTGTTTTTT	CASSQVLHGDRANEKLFF
TRBV23-1	NA	TRBJ2-5	TRBD1	TGCGCCAGCAGTCAAGAACCAGGGGGTTTCCAAGAGACCCAGTACTTC	CASSQEPGGFQETQYF
TRBV2	NA	TRBJ2-7	TRBD2	TGTGCCAGCAGTGAGACTAGCGGGGGTCCCTACGAGCAGTACTTC	CASSETSGGPYEQYF
TRBV5-6	once	TRBJ2-3	NA	TGTGCCAGCAGCTTTCAGGGTAGCACAGATACGCAGTATTTT	CASSFQGSTDTQYF
TRBV28	NA	TRBJ2-5	TRBD2	TGTGCCACCAATAGCGGGAGGGCCTGGGCAGAGACCCAGTACTTC	CATNSGRAWAETQYF
TRBV14	NA	TRBJ2-7	TRBD2	TGTGCCAGCAGCCAAGGGACTAGCGGGAGTATCGGCTCCTACGAGCAGTACTTC	CASSQGTSGSIGSYEQYF
TRBV19	NA	TRBJ1-4	NA	TGTGCCAGCAGGGAAAGAGACTTATCTAATGAAAAACTGTTTTTT	CASRERDLSNEKLFF
TRBV2	few	TRBJ2-7	TRBD1	TGTGCCAGCAAAAAGACAGGGAACCCCTACGAGCAGTACTTC	CASKKTGNPYEQYF
TRBV5-1	NA	TRBJ1-2	TRBD1	TGCGCCAGCAGCTTGGGGACAGGGGCCGTAAACTATGGCTACACCTTC	CASSLGTGAVNYGYTF
TRBV5-4	NA	TRBJ1-1	NA	TGTGCCAGCAGCAAACCGGGACAACCTAACACTGAAGCTTTCTTT	CASSKPGQPNTEAFF
TRBV10-3	once	TRBJ2-7	TRBD2	TGTGCCATCAGTGAGGGGGGGGGTGGGCACGAGCAGTACTTC	CAISEGGGGHEQYF
TRBV9	NA	TRBJ2-1	NA	TGTGCCAGCAGCGTACCTGGGCCGACAAATGAGCAGTTCTTC	CASSVPGPTNEQFF
TRBV5-1	NA	TRBJ2-2	TRBD1	TGCGCCAGCAGCTTGTTGGGACAGGGGGTTGCCGGGGAGCTGTTTTTT	CASSLLGQGVAGELFF
TRBV9	NA	TRBJ1-3	NA	TGTGCCAGCAGCGTTGGGAGGGCCGGAAACACCATATATTTT	CASSVGRAGNTIYF
TRBV5-4	NA	TRBJ2-5	TRBD2	TGTGCCAGCCAGGCGAGACTAGCGGGAGGGAGAGGACAAGAGACCCAGTACTTC	CASQARLAGGRGQETQYF
TRBV25-1	NA	TRBJ2-1	NA	TGTGCCAGCAGTGAAATGAGGGTAGACGACAATGAGCAGTTCTTC	CASSEMRVDDNEQFF
TRBV12-5	NA	TRBJ1-1	NA	TGTGCTAGTGGTTTGACCTATCAGCAAGGAGGTTTCTTCCTGAACACTGAAGCTTTCTTT	CASGLTYQQGGFFLNTEAFF
TRBV11-2	NA	TRBJ1-2	TRBD1	TGTGCCAGCAGCGTCGGGACAGGGGGCGCGGGGTACTATGGCTACACCTTC	CASSVGTGGAGYYGYTF
TRBV6-5	NA	TRBJ1-6	NA	TGTGCCAGCAGTTTACTAAGAGCGAATAATTCACCCCTCCACTTT	CASSLLRANNSPLHF
TRBV7-9	NA	TRBJ2-3	TRBD1	TGTGCCAGCAGTTGGGGACAGGGGAGCGAGCATACGCAGTATTTT	CASSWGQGSEHTQYF
TRBV11-2	few	TRBJ1-2	NA	TGTGCCAGCAGCTTTACAGACCTCTATGGCTACACCTTC	CASSFTDLYGYTF
TRBV2	NA	TRBJ2-1	TRBD2	TGTGCCAGCAGTGATACGGGACTAGCGGGAGGAAATGAGCAGTTCTTC	CASSDTGLAGGNEQFF
TRBV11-2	NA	TRBJ2-3	TRBD2	TGTGCCAGCAGCTCGACGGGACTAGTGTCAGATACGCAGTATTTT	CASSSTGLVSDTQYF
TRBV7-2	NA	TRBJ1-1	TRBD1	TGTGCCAGCAGCTTAAGAGGGGGACAGGATGAAGCTTTCTTT	CASSLRGGQDEAFF
TRBV5-1	NA	TRBJ2-1	NA	TGCGCCAGCAGCTTGGAGTTGGCGGCAAATGAGCAGTTCTTC	CASSLELAANEQFF
TRBV6-5	NA	TRBJ2-5	NA	TGTGCCAGCAGTTACTCGGCGGGACCTGGTGACCAGTACTTC	CASSYSAGPGDQYF
TRBV5-4	NA	TRBJ2-5	NA	TGTGCCAGCAGCCCGGGGTCCAGTTCGTCCCAGTACTTC	CASSPGSSSSQYF
TRBV7-9	NA	TRBJ2-1	TRBD2	TGTGCCAGCAGTCGACAGGGACTAGCGGGGGCTGGTGAGCAGTTCTTC	CASSRQGLAGAGEQFF
TRBV18	NA	TRBJ1-1	TRBD1	TGTGCCAGCTCACCAGGACAGGGGGCCACTGAAGCTTTCTTT	CASSPGQGATEAFF
TRBV28	NA	TRBJ2-7	TRBD1	TGTGCCAGCAGTTTAACAGGGGGCTTCTACGAGCAGTACTTC	CASSLTGGFYEQYF
TRBV6-5	NA	TRBJ2-7	NA	TGTGCCAGCAGTTTGGGGGGGGGCTTCTCCTACGAGCAGTACTTC	CASSLGGGFSYEQYF
TRBV19	NA	TRBJ1-1	NA	TGTGCCAGTAGTATAGGTCGGCGGTGGGACACTGAAGCTTTCTTT	CASSIGRRWDTEAFF
TRBV7-2	NA	TRBJ1-5	TRBD1	TGTGCCAGCAGCCCCGACAGGGATCAGCCCCAGCATTTT	CASSPDRDQPQHF
TRBV2	NA	TRBJ2-5	NA	TGTGCCACCGGTCGGGAGACCCAGTACTTC	CATGRETQYF
TRBV25-1	NA	TRBJ2-2	TRBD1	TGTGCCAGCAGCACAGGGGGAACGAACACCGGGGAGCTGTTTTTT	CASSTGGTNTGELFF
TRBV11-2	NA	TRBJ2-1	NA	TGTGCCAGCAGCTTAGGAGGAGGCTTTTTGGTTGAGCAGTTCTTC	CASSLGGGFLVEQFF
TRBV28	NA	TRBJ2-1	TRBD1	TGTGCCAGCAGCCTCGACAGGGGAACCTACAATGAGCAGTTCTTC	CASSLDRGTYNEQFF
TRBV5-1	NA	TRBJ1-1	NA	TGCGCCAGCAGCTTGCCCCAGGGGAACACTGAAGCTTTCTTT	CASSLPQGNTEAFF
TRBV29-1	NA	TRBJ1-1	NA	TGCAGCGTTGAATTTGTGGGGAGCACGGACACTGAAGCTTTCTTT	CSVEFVGSTDTEAFF
TRBV5-6	NA	TRBJ1-1	TRBD1	TGTGCCAGCAGCTTCGGGACAGGGGGGACTGAAGCTTTCTTT	CASSFGTGGTEAFF
TRBV9	NA	TRBJ2-3	TRBD1	TGTGCCAGCAGCGCAGGGGGCGGGCAAAGCACAGATACGCAGTATTTT	CASSAGGGQSTDTQYF
TRBV28	NA	TRBJ2-7	NA	TGTGCCAGCAGTTCCTACCGACAGACGAACTACGAGCAGTACTTC	CASSSYRQTNYEQYF
TRBV2	NA	TRBJ1-2	NA	TGTGCCAGCAGTGGGGGGGGCTATGGCTACACCTTC	CASSGGGYGYTF
TRBV25-1	NA	TRBJ1-6	NA	TGTGCCAGCAAGGGAACGGCAGGGGATGGTTCACCCCTCCACTTT	CASKGTAGDGSPLHF
TRBV7-9	few	TRBJ2-7	NA	TGTGCCAGCAGCCCCGAGCATATTTACTACGAGCAGTACTTC	CASSPEHIYYEQYF
TRBV5-6	NA	TRBJ2-2	NA	TGTGCCAGCAGCCAACTTACAGGAGACACCGGGGAGCTGTTTTTT	CASSQLTGDTGELFF
TRBV19	NA	TRBJ2-7	NA	TGTGCCAGTAGTATTGGAGGTGCCTACGAGCAGTACTTC	CASSIGGAYEQYF
TRBV6-5	NA	TRBJ1-5	NA	TGTGCCAGCAGTTCTCAGGGAAATAGCAATCAGCCCCAGCATTTT	CASSSQGNSNQPQHF
TRBV15	NA	TRBJ1-1	NA	TGTGCCACCAGCAGAGAGTACGGGTCCGAAGCTTTCTTT	CATSREYGSEAFF
TRBV29-1	NA	TRBJ2-2	TRBD2	TGCAGCGTTGTAGCGGGAACGAACACCGGGGAGCTGTTTTTT	CSVVAGTNTGELFF